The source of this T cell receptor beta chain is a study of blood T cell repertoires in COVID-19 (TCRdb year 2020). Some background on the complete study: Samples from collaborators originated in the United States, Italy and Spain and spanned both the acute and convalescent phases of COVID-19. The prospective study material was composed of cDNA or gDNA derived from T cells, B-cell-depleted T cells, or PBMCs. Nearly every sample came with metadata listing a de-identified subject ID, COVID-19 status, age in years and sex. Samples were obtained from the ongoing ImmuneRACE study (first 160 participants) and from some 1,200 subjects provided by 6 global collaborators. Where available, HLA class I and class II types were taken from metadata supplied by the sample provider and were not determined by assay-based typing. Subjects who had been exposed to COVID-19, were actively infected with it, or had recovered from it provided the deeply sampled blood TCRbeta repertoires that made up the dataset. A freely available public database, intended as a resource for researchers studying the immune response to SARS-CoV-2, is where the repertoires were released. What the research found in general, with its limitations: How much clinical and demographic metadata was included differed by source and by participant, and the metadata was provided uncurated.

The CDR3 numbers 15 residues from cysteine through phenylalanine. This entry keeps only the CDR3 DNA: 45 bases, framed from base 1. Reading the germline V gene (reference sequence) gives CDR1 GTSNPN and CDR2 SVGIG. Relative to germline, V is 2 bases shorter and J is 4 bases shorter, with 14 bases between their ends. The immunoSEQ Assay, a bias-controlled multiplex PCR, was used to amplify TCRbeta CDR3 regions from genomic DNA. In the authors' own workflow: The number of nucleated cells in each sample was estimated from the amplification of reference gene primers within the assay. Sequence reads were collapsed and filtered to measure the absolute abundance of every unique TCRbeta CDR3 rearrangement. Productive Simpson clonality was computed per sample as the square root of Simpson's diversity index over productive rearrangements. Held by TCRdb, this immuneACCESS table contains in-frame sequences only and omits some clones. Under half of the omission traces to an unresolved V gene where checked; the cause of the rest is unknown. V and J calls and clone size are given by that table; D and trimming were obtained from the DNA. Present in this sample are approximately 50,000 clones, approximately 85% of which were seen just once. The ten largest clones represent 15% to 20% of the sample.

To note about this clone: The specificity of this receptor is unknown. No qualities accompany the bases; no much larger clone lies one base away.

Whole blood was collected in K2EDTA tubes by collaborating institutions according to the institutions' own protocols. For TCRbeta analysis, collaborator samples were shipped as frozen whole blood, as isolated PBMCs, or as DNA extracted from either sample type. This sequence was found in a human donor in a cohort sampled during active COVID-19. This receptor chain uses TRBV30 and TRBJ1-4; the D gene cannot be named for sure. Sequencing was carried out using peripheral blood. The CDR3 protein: CAWSIAGSFNEKLFF. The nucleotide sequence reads TGTGCCTGGAGTATAGCCGGTTCTTTTAATGAAAAACTGTTTTTT. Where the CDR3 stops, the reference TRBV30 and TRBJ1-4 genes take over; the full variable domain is SQTIHQWPATLVQPVGSPLSLECTVEGTSNPNLYWYRQAAGRGLQLLFYSVGIGQISSEVPQNLSASRPQDRQFILSSKKLLLSDSGFYLCAWSIAGSFNEKLFFGSGTQLSVL.